These 25 T cell receptor beta chains were all obtained from the same sample, sequenced in a study of blood T cells in healthy people across ages. The use of a sample-barcoded 5' primer and a J-beta primer mix characterized a second PCR of about 6 to 11 cycles. Each CDR3 protein gets one entry after TCRdb re-called the 5' RACE reads with MiXCR. The sample shows 730,000 or so distinct CDR3 sequences, 35% to 50% of them seen only once. Specimen: blood. The receptors originated from an elderly man in good health.

This clonotype has only a few counts. This sequence joins TRBV20-1 and TRBJ1-2; D may be TRBD1 (5 bases). Trimming pared 4 bases from V and 3 bases from J, leaving 9 bases between. The CDR3 is made up of 12 amino acids. The germline gives CDR1 DFQATT, CDR2 SNEGSKA (reference sequence). CDR3 residues: CSATREDYGYTF. The CDR3 region has the DNA TGCAGTGCTACCAGGGAAGACTATGGCTACACCTTC.

The CDR3 bases are TGTGCCAGCAGCACAAAGGGACTAGCTAATCTTTACGAGCAGTACTTC. Its protein is CASSTKGLANLYEQYF. This chain joins TRBV21-1 and TRBJ2-4; no DNA check was done on the table's D call, TRBD2. Near its end, the DNA agrees better with TRBJ2-7, so the J call may be wrong. TRBV21-1 is flagged as a pseudogene. The CDR3 sequence is 16 residues long.

The chain has TRBV3-1 and TRBJ2-3, with unresolved D. Trimming cost V 1 base and J 0 bases, with 8 bases left between them. The CDR3 is made up of 15 amino acids. Germline lookup yields CDR1 LGHDT and CDR2 YNNKEL (reference sequence). The DNA for the CDR3 is TGTGCCAGCAGCCAAGGGCAGACTAGCACAGATACGCAGTATTTT. Translating it yields CASSQGQTSTDTQYF.

This clonotype was observed a handful of times. This chain links TRBV6-2 or TRBV6-3 with TRBJ2-7, with 8 bases that match TRBD1. Germline assignment: CDR1 MNHEY and CDR2 SVGEGT. V was clipped by 0 bases and J by 2 bases; unmatched bases: 9. The CDR3 loop spans 17 amino acids. In DNA, the CDR3 is TGTGCCAGCAGTTACTCCCCCGTAAAGACAGGGGCCTACGAGCAGTACTTC. This gives the protein CASSYSPVKTGAYEQYF.

This clonotype was seen a single time. The CDR3 is CASSPNDNSGNTIYF. The CDR3 region has the DNA TGTGCCAGCAGCCCCAACGACAACTCTGGAAACACCATATATTTT. This chain links TRBV7-2 with TRBJ1-3; no clear D. V was shortened by 5 bases and J by 0 bases, with 11 bases between the two germline ends. The germline CDR1 and CDR2 sequences are SGHTA and FQGNSA. This CDR3 contains 15 residues.

The rearrangement links TRBV28 to TRBJ2-7; D uncertain. The CDR3 length is 14 residues. Germline V gene lookup returns CDR1 MDHEN and CDR2 SYDVKM. Deletions cut 2 bases from V and 5 bases from J, with 13 bases between. This CDR3 is CASSLVGLQDEQYF. As DNA, the CDR3 is TGTGCCAGCAGTTTAGTCGGGCTACAAGACGAGCAGTACTTC.

In this sample, this clonotype turned up many times. This chain connects TRBV3-1 to TRBJ2-7; a possible D gene is TRBD2 (6 bases). This CDR3 is 11 amino acids long. The germline CDR1 and CDR2 sequences are LGHDT and YNNKEL (reference sequence). V dropped 4 bases and J dropped 9 bases, with 10 bases sitting between them. The DNA for the CDR3 is TGTGCCAGCAGCCTGGGGCGGGGGCAGTACTTC. It codes for CASSLGRGQYF.

The V and J genes are TRBV6-2 or TRBV6-3 and TRBJ1-1; 8 positions match TRBD1. With 3 bases clipped from V and 5 bases from J, the junction kept 11 bases outside the gene matches. Germline V CDR1 and CDR2: MNHEY, SVGEGT. The CDR3 covers 16 residues. CDR3 amino acids: CASSYFQTGVKTEAFF. The CDR3 DNA reads TGTGCCAGCAGTTATTTCCAGACAGGGGTTAAAACTGAAGCTTTCTTT.

This chain connects TRBV28 to TRBJ1-2, with 12 nucleotides matching TRBD1. The CDR3 is 14 residues long. J was trimmed by 8 bases and V by 6 bases; bases with no gene match: 7. Germline CDR1 reads MDHEN; CDR2 reads SYDVKM. The CDR3 DNA sequence: TGTGCCAGCAGGATAACCGGGACAGGGGGCGGCTACACCTTC. Translation gives CASRITGTGGGYTF.

To note about this clonotype: Just one base apart from a much larger clone, this may be a read error. This chain links TRBV7-2 with TRBJ2-3; D is possibly TRBD1 or TRBD2 (6 bases each). Germline loops: CDR1 SGHTA, CDR2 FQGNSA. The CDR3 has 16 residues. The ends were cut back, 1 base at V and 4 bases at J, with 15 bases in the middle. The CDR3 protein is CASSLGLVGGADTQYF. The CDR3 DNA sequence: TGTGCCAGCAGCTTAGGACTAGTGGGGGGCGCAGATACGCAGTATTTT.

The chain recombines TRBV25-1 with TRBJ1-6, with D possibly TRBD1 on 6 matching bases. V was shortened by 1 base and J by 9 bases, with 19 bases between the two germline ends. This CDR3 comprises 17 residues. In germline, CDR1 is MGHDK, CDR2 SYGVNS. In nucleotides, the CDR3 is TGTGCCAGCAGTGAATCCCCCCATTCAGGGGAAGGTTCACCCCTCCACTTT. Its translation: CASSESPHSGEGSPLHF.

The chain uses TRBV11-1 and TRBJ2-1; tentatively, D is TRBD1 or TRBD2 (5 bases each). V was cut by 6 bases and J by 5 bases, with 17 bases left in between. The CDR3 totals 15 residues. The germline gives CDR1 SGHAT, CDR2 FQDESV (reference sequence). The CDR3 DNA reads TGTGCCAGCAGAAGGGGACGCGGCACGGACAATGAGCAGTTCTTC. It yields the protein CASRRGRGTDNEQFF.

On this clonotype itself: A read error may explain this, as a much larger clone is one base away. This chain uses TRBV9 with TRBJ1-6, with D possibly being TRBD1 (6 bases). The V and J ends lost 4 bases and 9 bases respectively, with 20 bases between them. CDR1 is SGDLS and CDR2 is YYNGEE in the germline V gene. The CDR3 extends over 16 amino acids. CDR3 sequence (DNA): TGTGCCAGCAGCACCATCACAGGGCTTGGTAGTTCACCCCTCCACTTT. Translation: CASSTITGLGSSPLHF.

V usage is TRBV12-3 or TRBV12-4 and J usage is TRBJ2-2, with 8 bases identical to TRBD1. V dropped 6 bases and J dropped 1; count of bases not matched to a gene: 4. The CDR3 is 15 amino acids. The CDR3 coding sequence is TGTGCCAGCAGAGCCGGGACAGGGAACACCGGGGAGCTGTTTTTT. Amino acid sequence: CASRAGTGNTGELFF.

This clonotype was counted many times. The chain joins TRBV10-3 to TRBJ2-1; D remains ambiguous. Trimming left V 1 base short and J 7 bases short, with 11 bases between. The CDR3 is 14 residues long. Per the germline V gene, CDR1 is ENHRY and CDR2 is SYGVKD. In DNA form, the CDR3 reads TGTGCCATCAGTGAGTACTCAAGAGAAAATGAGCAGTTCTTC. Its translation is CAISEYSRENEQFF.

In this sample, this clonotype turned up a few times. The chain links TRBV6-5 to TRBJ2-5; weak D call: TRBD1 (6 bases). Germline V CDR1 and CDR2: MNHEY, SVGAGI. The CDR3 is made up of 12 amino acids. The V end was cut by 11 bases, the J end by 7 bases, with 17 bases between. In DNA, the CDR3 is TGTGCCTCAGGGGAGACAAGGGGGACCCAGTACTTC. It encodes CASGETRGTQYF.

This clonotype was seen a few times. V usage is TRBV9 and J usage is TRBJ1-1, with a possible D match to TRBD1 (6 bases). Trimming cost V 3 bases and J 3 bases, with 9 bases left between them. This CDR3 is 13 amino acids long. Per the germline V gene, CDR1 is SGDLS and CDR2 is YYNGEE. CDR3 bases: TGTGCCAGCAGCGGAAGGACAGACACTGAAGCTTTCTTT. Protein: CASSGRTDTEAFF.

This sequence joins TRBV6-1 and TRBJ2-2, with 9 bases that match TRBD1. The CDR3 is 17 amino acids. V dropped 5 bases and J dropped 1; count of bases not matched to a gene: 8. Looked up from germline, CDR1 is MNHNS and CDR2 is SASEGT. The CDR3 protein is CASSRQGDLMNTGELFF. CDR3 bases: TGTGCCAGCAGTCGACAGGGGGACTTAATGAACACCGGGGAGCTGTTTTTT.

This clonotype has a handful of counts. This chain joins TRBV12-3 or TRBV12-4 and TRBJ1-2; 8 nucleotides match TRBD1. Losses at the gene ends were 6 bases for V and 5 bases for J; bases not matched to a gene: 11. The CDR3 contains 15 residues. The CDR3 loop is CASRPGQGKGYGYTF. CDR3 DNA sequence: TGTGCCAGCAGGCCCGGACAGGGAAAAGGGTATGGCTACACCTTC.

V gene TRBV5-4 combines with J gene TRBJ1-2, with unresolved D. Trimming pared 0 bases from V and 2 bases from J, leaving 14 bases between. The CDR3 contains 16 residues. In germline, CDR1 is SGHNT, CDR2 YYREEE (reference sequence). The CDR3 loop reads CASSLAGRPLNYGYTF. CDR3 DNA: TGTGCCAGCAGCTTGGCAGGAAGACCCTTGAACTATGGCTACACCTTC.

This clonotype was detected only a few times. The V and J genes are TRBV6-6 and TRBJ2-5; D possibly uses TRBD1 or TRBD2 (6 bases each). Between the trimmed V and J ends, which lost 0 bases and 3 bases, there was a span of 11 bases. The CDR3 totals 15 residues. In germline, CDR1 is MNHNY, CDR2 SVGAGI (reference sequence). CDR3: CASSYSGGDKETQYF. The CDR3 nucleotides read TGTGCCAGCAGTTACTCGGGCGGGGACAAAGAGACCCAGTACTTC.

J is TRBJ2-5 and V is TRBV27, with D possibly called TRBD1 or TRBD2 (5 bases each). V was trimmed by 5 bases and J by 1 base, leaving 20 bases between them. Germline V lookup: CDR1 MNHEY, CDR2 SMNVEV (reference sequence). This CDR3 comprises 17 residues. CDR3 nucleotide sequence: TGTGCCAGCAGTCCGTCGGACGGGGCGTGGGTCCAAGAGACCCAGTACTTC. Translation gives CASSPSDGAWVQETQYF.

Only a few counts were recorded for this clonotype. The chain joins TRBV24-1 to TRBJ2-5, with 9 bases lining up with TRBD1. The CDR3 runs to 16 residues. V lost 3 bases, J lost 5 bases, and 9 bases stayed unmatched. CDR1 is KGHDR, CDR2 SFDVKD, per germline. CDR3 nucleotide sequence: TGTGCCACCAGTGATGGGGGGACAGGGCTCTTGGAGACCCAGTACTTC. Its protein product is CATSDGGTGLLETQYF.

The chain joins TRBV28 to TRBJ2-1, with TRBD2 as a possible D gene (6 bases). The germline V gene encodes CDR1 MDHEN and CDR2 SYDVKM. This CDR3 contains 15 residues. The CDR3 DNA reads TGTGCAGCAGGGTCGGCGGGGAGCTCCTACAATGAGCAGTTCTTC. Residues: CAAGSAGSSYNEQFF.

The genes are TRBV9 and TRBJ1-2; the match to TRBD1 covers 7 bases. Germline values: CDR1 SGDLS, CDR2 YYNGEE. The CDR3 runs to 14 residues. The V segment lost 1 base and the J segment 12 bases; nucleotides outside the gene matches: 12. The CDR3: CASSVLGTDCQNTF. In DNA, the CDR3 is TGTGCCAGCAGCGTACTAGGGACAGACTGCCAAAACACCTTC.